The source of this T cell receptor (beta chain) is a study of human T cells and chemical hapten exposure (dated by TCRdb to about 2021). Concerning the study at large: Libraries were pooled for sequencing, and variation in per-sample TCR yields was attributed mainly to small differences in library volumes within the pool. In alopecia patients, the study followed how the peripheral blood TCR repertoire changed in vivo over primary and secondary sensitization to diphenylcyclopropenone (DPC), a hapten. For every blood RNA sample, sequencing covered both the TCR alpha and TCR beta chains.

This clonotype was counted many times. No cognate antigen has been identified for it. Base quality data are lacking; no much larger clone is found one base away. Overall study results and their limits: DPC sensitization did not change the number of TCRs with a frequency above 1 in 1000, and there was no evidence of changes in global repertoire structure. After repeated subsampling, changes were observed in the strength of the expansion versus patch-test correlation and in the threshold at which the correlation became significant.

Total RNA was extracted from unfractionated whole blood that had been collected in Tempus Blood RNA tubes. Roughly five healthy volunteers were used as TCR sequencing controls and were bled at day 0, 2 weeks and 6 weeks. Receptors were amplified or captured by 5' RACE. The sample was run on an Illumina MiSeq. During library preparation, unique molecular identifiers were attached to individual cDNA molecules so that TCRs could be counted in a quantitative, reproducible way. Processing in the source paper ran as follows. Samples had a median of about 96,000 TCRs, with a range from roughly 23,224 to 700,000. V, J and CDR3 annotation of the TCR reads was carried out using the Decombinator software suite. To make PS versus PT1 abundance plots, every sample was subsampled to the same number of TCRs (28,000). Expanded TCRs were defined as absent before sensitization and observed at least eight times at the 2-week time point. TCRdb handled the public reads itself, with Q25 trimming in fastp and clone calling in MiXCR, and kept productive beta chains. Each entry is one CDR3 protein sequence, shown with its most common DNA and genes. For this entry, the V and J calls and clone size follow TCRdb and not the study's own pipeline. This sample is represented by about 81,000 distinct CDR3 sequences; more than 7% of them were singletons. Roughly 2.4% of the sample goes to the ten largest clones.

For this chain, trimming is 5 bases at the V end and 6 bases at the J end, and the number of junction bases without a gene match is 5. The CDR3 spans 14 residues, from the cysteine through the phenylalanine. This entry keeps only the CDR3 DNA: 42 bases, framed from base 1. CDR1 SGHAT and CDR2 FQNNGV are derived from the germline V gene. The V and J genes are TRBV11-2 and TRBJ2-1, with 9 middle bases fitting TRBD2. The receptor's source is a male donor in good health. The nucleotide sequence reads as follows: TGTGCCAGCAGCACCGGGACTAGCCCCAATGAGCAGTTCTTC. Its protein reads: CASSTGTSPNEQFF.